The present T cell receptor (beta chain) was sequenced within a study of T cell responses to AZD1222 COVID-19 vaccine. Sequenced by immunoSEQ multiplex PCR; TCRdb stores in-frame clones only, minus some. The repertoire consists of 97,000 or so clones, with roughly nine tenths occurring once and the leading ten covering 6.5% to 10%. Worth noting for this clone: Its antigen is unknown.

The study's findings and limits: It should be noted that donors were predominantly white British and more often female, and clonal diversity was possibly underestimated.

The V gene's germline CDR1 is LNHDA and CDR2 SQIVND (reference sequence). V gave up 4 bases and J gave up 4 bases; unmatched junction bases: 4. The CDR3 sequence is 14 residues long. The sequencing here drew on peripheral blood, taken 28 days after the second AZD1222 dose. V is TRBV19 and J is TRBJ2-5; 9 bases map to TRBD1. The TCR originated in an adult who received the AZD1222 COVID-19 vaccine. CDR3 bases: TGTGCCAGTAGTACGGACAGGGGTGGAGAGACCCAGTACTTC. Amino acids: CASSTDRGGETQYF.